Listed below are T cell receptor beta chains from one sample, sequenced in a study of cytomegalovirus exposure and HLA in healthy donors. Only in-frame clones appear in the TCRdb table, and some are missing; sequencing was by immunoSEQ multiplex PCR. The table lists 140,000 or so clones, 80% to 90% of them singletons. Sequencing was performed on PBMCs. The receptor source for this set is a young man in good health and CMV-seropositive. Each CDR3 is given with its conserved first and last residue. A D gene is named only where the DNA matches it firmly. Clone size is given for some rows only: seen once, a few or many times, or a class if the clone is expanded.

v_gene	d_gene	abundance	j_gene	CDR3aa	CDR3nt
TRBV6-6	.	.	TRBJ2-5	CASRGSGETQYF	TGTGCCAGCAGGGGAAGCGGGGAGACCCAGTACTTC
TRBV15	.	few	TRBJ1-2	CATSRDAQGFTTYGYTF	TGTGCCACCAGCAGAGATGCCCAGGGTTTCACGACCTATGGCTACACCTTC
TRBV27	TRBD1	.	TRBJ2-1	CASSLRQGNEQFF	TGTGCCAGCAGTTTACGACAGGGGAATGAGCAGTTCTTC
TRBV7-2	.	.	TRBJ2-1	CASSRRGGGHEQFF	TGTGCCAGCAGCCGGAGAGGGGGGGGCCATGAGCAGTTCTTC
TRBV5-1	.	.	TRBJ2-5	CASSPARGGSGETQYF	TGCGCCAGCAGTCCCGCGAGGGGGGGGAGTGGAGAGACCCAGTACTTC
TRBV9	.	.	TRBJ1-5	CASSVYREGEPQHF	TGTGCCAGCAGCGTCTACAGGGAAGGGGAGCCCCAGCATTTT
TRBV7-8	.	.	TRBJ2-7	CASSLSTGVWNEQYF	TGTGCCAGCAGCTTGTCTACGGGAGTTTGGAACGAGCAGTACTTC
TRBV15	TRBD1	.	TRBJ1-2	CATSRGQNYGYTF	TGTGCCACCAGCAGGGGACAGAACTATGGCTACACCTTC
TRBV5-4	TRBD1	.	TRBJ2-7	CASSFGTGYEQYF	TGTGCCAGCAGCTTCGGGACAGGGTACGAGCAGTACTTC
TRBV7-9	.	.	TRBJ2-5	CASSLVAGVQYF	TGTGCCAGCAGCTTAGTGGCCGGGGTCCAGTACTTC
TRBV11-2	TRBD2	once	TRBJ2-5	CASSSLLAGGSETQYF	TGTGCCAGCAGCTCGCTTCTGGCGGGGGGATCAGAGACCCAGTACTTC
TRBV27	.	.	TRBJ2-7	CASSLRDYRGPGTSPYEQYF	TGTGCCAGCAGTTTAAGGGACTACAGGGGGCCCGGGACTAGCCCCTACGAGCAGTACTTC
TRBV30	.	.	TRBJ2-3	CAWSEQGTGTDTQYF	TGTGCCTGGAGTGAACAGGGTACCGGCACAGATACGCAGTATTTT
TRBV30	.	.	TRBJ2-7	CAWNPGANYEQYF	TGTGCCTGGAATCCAGGGGCAAATTACGAGCAGTACTTC
TRBV6-1	.	.	TRBJ2-2	CASSAPWGANTGELFF	TGTGCCAGCAGTGCCCCCTGGGGGGCGAACACCGGGGAGCTGTTTTTT
TRBV18	TRBD1	few	TRBJ1-3	CASSPPITGGGNTIYF	TGTGCCAGCTCACCACCTATTACAGGGGGCGGAAACACCATATATTTT
TRBV9	.	once	TRBJ1-3	CASRSNSGNTIYF	TGTGCCAGCAGGAGCAACTCTGGAAACACCATATATTTT
TRBV28	.	once	TRBJ2-7	CASSRSLSSYEQYF	TGTGCCAGCAGCCGGAGTCTCAGCTCCTACGAGCAGTACTTC
TRBV5-4	.	once	TRBJ2-5	CASSSKTGRETQYF	TGTGCCAGCAGCTCCAAGACAGGACGAGAGACCCAGTACTTC
TRBV5-6	.	.	TRBJ2-7	CASSLLRGISYEQYF	TGTGCCAGCAGCCTGCTTCGGGGGATCTCCTACGAGCAGTACTTC
TRBV28	.	.	TRBJ1-4	CASRSGQGTNEKLFF	TGTGCCAGCAGAAGTGGACAAGGAACTAATGAAAAACTGTTTTTT
TRBV29-1	TRBD1	.	TRBJ2-7	CSVVDTGGPYEQYF	TGCAGCGTTGTGGACACAGGGGGCCCCTACGAGCAGTACTTC
TRBV2	.	.	TRBJ1-2	CASSEQGLYGYTF	TGTGCCAGCAGTGAACAGGGTTTGTATGGCTACACCTTC
TRBV19	.	once	TRBJ1-1	CCTKTGGTEAFF	TGTTGTACTAAAACGGGGGGAACTGAAGCTTTCTTT
TRBV7-8	TRBD2	.	TRBJ2-3	CASSSGTSGGDVSDTQYF	TGTGCCAGCAGCTCCGGGACTAGCGGTGGAGATGTGTCAGATACGCAGTATTTT
TRBV5-6	.	.	TRBJ1-5	CASSLGHRAHQPQHF	TGTGCCAGCAGCCTGGGACACAGGGCGCATCAGCCCCAGCATTTT
TRBV7-2	TRBD2	.	TRBJ2-3	CASSRRGAVLGDTQYF	TGTGCCAGCAGCCGGCGGGGGGCGGTCCTGGGAGATACGCAGTATTTT
TRBV5-1	TRBD1	.	TRBJ2-2	CASSIGTVSTGELFF	TGCGCCAGCAGCATCGGGACAGTTTCCACCGGGGAGCTGTTTTTT
TRBV19	TRBD2	.	TRBJ2-7	CASSIFSTSGRSRSYEQYF	TGTGCCAGTAGTATTTTTTCAACTAGCGGGAGGTCCCGCTCCTACGAGCAGTACTTC
TRBV30	.	few	TRBJ2-7	CACHGVVNEQYF	TGTGCCTGCCACGGGGTTGTGAACGAGCAGTACTTC
TRBV30	.	.	TRBJ1-4	CATIVRGTNEKLFF	TGTGCCACTATCGTCAGGGGAACTAATGAAAAACTGTTTTTT
TRBV11-2	TRBD1	.	TRBJ2-1	CASADRAHNEQFF	TGTGCCTCCGCGGACAGGGCTCACAATGAGCAGTTCTTC
TRBV19	.	.	TRBJ1-2	CASSLDTGHGYTF	TGTGCCAGTAGTCTGGACACAGGACATGGCTACACCTTC
TRBV18	TRBD1	.	TRBJ1-2	CASSRAGTELYGYTF	TGTGCCAGCTCACGCGCCGGGACAGAGCTCTATGGCTACACCTTC
TRBV28	TRBD2	.	TRBJ2-4	CASSKGLAGKLRAKNIQYF	TGTGCCAGCAGCAAGGGACTAGCGGGGAAGTTGAGAGCCAAAAACATTCAGTACTTC
TRBV6-1	TRBD1	.	TRBJ2-1	CAIPGQGTYNEQFF	TGTGCCATACCGGGACAGGGCACCTACAATGAGCAGTTCTTC
TRBV6-1	.	.	TRBJ1-6	CASGGDTYNSPLHF	TGTGCCAGCGGGGGGGACACATATAATTCACCCCTCCACTTT
TRBV4-2	.	.	TRBJ2-2	CASSPWGLNTGELFF	TGTGCCAGCAGCCCGTGGGGGCTGAACACCGGGGAGCTGTTTTTT
TRBV27	.	few	TRBJ1-6	CATSDNPNSPLHF	TGTGCCACCTCGGACAACCCTAATTCACCCCTCCACTTT
TRBV27	TRBD2	.	TRBJ2-1	CASSGSGGGYNEQFF	TGTGCCAGCAGTGGAAGCGGGGGGGGGTACAATGAGCAGTTCTTC
TRBV7-9	.	.	TRBJ1-5	CASSLGSGDSNQPQHF	TGTGCCAGCAGCTTAGGATCAGGGGATAGCAATCAGCCCCAGCATTTT